This T cell receptor (beta chain) is drawn from a study of T cell repertoires in cytomegalovirus infection. Whole-study context: Based on public TCR beta signatures, there were indications of CMV infection and of a matching HLA type.

This clonotype occurred a few times. Trimming removed 4 bases at V and 5 bases at J, with 17 bases between. This CDR3 contains 16 residues. One entry per CDR3 protein, called by TCRdb with MiXCR from the reads. Among hundreds of thousands of distinct CDR3 sequences listed, 10% to 12% were seen once. The chain carries TRBV23-1 and TRBJ1-4; possibly TRBD1 for D (6 bases). TRBV23-1 is filed as an ORF, its function uncertain. The sequence derives from a human donor in good health (CMV status not recorded). Some clones in this sample may be carry-over from other donors' samples. The sample was PBMCs. The CDR3 nucleotides are TGCGCCAGCAGTCGACAGGCGGGAAACCTGAATGAAAAACTGTTTTTT. Translating gives CASSRQAGNLNEKLFF.